This T cell receptor (beta chain) was recovered during a study of early T cells in non-severe SARS-CoV-2 infection. TCRdb re-called the 5' RACE reads with MiXCR, one entry per CDR3 protein. The profile shows roughly 40,000 distinct CDR3 sequences, over 3.5% of them singletons. The table lists this clonotype with many counts. The CDR3 totals 13 residues. Between the trimmed V and J ends, which lost 5 bases and 4 bases, there was a span of 9 bases. The germline gives CDR1 SGHAT, CDR2 FQNNGV. This TCR was sampled from an adult who was a healthcare worker with PCR-confirmed SARS-CoV-2 infection or an uninfected control (not recorded which). The sample was whole blood. This rearrangement joins TRBV11-2 to TRBJ1-5; maybe TRBD1 (6 bases). The CDR3 loop is CASSPGHNQPQHF. CDR3 sequence (DNA): TGTGCCAGCAGCCCGGGACATAATCAGCCCCAGCATTTT.